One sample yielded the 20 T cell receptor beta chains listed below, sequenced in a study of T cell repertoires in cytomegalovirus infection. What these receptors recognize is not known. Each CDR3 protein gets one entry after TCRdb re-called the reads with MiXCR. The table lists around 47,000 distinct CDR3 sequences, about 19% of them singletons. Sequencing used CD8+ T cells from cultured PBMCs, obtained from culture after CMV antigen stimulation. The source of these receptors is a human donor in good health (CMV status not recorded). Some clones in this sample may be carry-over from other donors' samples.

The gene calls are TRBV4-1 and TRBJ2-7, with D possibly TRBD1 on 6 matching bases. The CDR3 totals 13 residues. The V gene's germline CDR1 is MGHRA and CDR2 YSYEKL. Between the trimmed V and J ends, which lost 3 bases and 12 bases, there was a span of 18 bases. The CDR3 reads CASSHLWDNALYF. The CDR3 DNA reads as TGCGCCAGCAGCCACCTCTGGGACAACGCCCTGTACTTC.

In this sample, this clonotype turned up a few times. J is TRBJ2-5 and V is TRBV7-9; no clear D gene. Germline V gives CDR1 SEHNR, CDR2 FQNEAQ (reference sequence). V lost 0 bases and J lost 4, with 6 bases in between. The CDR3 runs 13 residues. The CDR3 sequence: CASSLALSETQYF. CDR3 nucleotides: TGTGCCAGCAGCTTAGCCCTCTCAGAGACCCAGTACTTC.

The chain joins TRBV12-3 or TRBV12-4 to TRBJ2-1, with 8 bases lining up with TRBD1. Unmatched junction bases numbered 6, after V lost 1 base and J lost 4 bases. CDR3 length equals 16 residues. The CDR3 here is CASSLGDRSSYNEQFF. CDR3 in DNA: TGTGCCAGCAGTTTAGGGGACAGGTCTTCATACAATGAGCAGTTCTTC.

CDR3 in DNA: TGTACCAGCAGCGTCGACAGGGGCCCGAACACTGAAGCTTTCTTT. Its translation: CTSSVDRGPNTEAFF. V and J are TRBV7-2 and TRBJ1-1, with 8 bases matching TRBD1. In germline, CDR1 is SGHTA, CDR2 FQGNSA. This CDR3 has 15 residues. The J segment lost 1 base and the V segment lost 5 bases, leaving 6 bases of the junction unmatched.

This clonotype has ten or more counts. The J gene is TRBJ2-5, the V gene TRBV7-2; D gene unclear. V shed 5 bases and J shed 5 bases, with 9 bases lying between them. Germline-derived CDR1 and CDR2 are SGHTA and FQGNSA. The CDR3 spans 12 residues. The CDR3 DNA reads TGTGCCAGCAGCCCCCGGCCTGAGACCCAGTACTTC. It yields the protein CASSPRPETQYF.

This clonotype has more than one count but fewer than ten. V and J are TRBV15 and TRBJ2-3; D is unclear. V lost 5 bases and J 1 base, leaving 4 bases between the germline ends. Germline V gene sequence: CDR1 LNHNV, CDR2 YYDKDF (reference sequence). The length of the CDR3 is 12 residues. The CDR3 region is CATSGRTDTQYF. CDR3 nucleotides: TGTGCCACCAGCGGCCGCACAGATACGCAGTATTTT.

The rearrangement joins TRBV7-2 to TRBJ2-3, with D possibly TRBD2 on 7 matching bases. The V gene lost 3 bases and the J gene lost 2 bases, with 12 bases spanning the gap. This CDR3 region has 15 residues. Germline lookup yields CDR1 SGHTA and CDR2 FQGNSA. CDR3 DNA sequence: TGTGCCAGCAGCTTTGCGGGGGCCCCCACAGATACGCAGTATTTT. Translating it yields CASSFAGAPTDTQYF.

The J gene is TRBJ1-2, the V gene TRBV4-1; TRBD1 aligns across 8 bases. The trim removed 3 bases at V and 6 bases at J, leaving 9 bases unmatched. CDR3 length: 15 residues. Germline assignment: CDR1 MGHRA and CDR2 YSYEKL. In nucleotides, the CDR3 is TGCGCCAGCAGCCACCCCAGAGGGGACAGGAATGGCTACACCTTC. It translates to CASSHPRGDRNGYTF.

The DNA of the CDR3 is TGTGCCAGCAGCCCACCGGGACAGATATCCTACGAGCAGTACTTC. It translates to CASSPPGQISYEQYF. The J gene is TRBJ2-7, the V gene TRBV14, with 7 positions matching TRBD1. V gave up 4 bases and J gave up 1 base; unmatched junction bases: 7. Germline CDR1 reads SGHDN; CDR2 reads FVKESK. The CDR3 spans 15 residues.

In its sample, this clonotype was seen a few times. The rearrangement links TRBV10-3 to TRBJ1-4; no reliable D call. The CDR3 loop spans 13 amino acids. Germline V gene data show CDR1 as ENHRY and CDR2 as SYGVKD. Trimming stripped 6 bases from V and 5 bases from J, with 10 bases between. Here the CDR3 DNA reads TGTGCCATCAGAAGAGGAGCGAATGAAAAACTGTTTTTT. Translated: CAIRRGANEKLFF.

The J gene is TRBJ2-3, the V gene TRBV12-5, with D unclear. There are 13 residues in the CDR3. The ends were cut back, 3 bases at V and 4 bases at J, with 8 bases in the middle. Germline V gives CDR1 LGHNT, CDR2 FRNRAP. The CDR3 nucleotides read TGTGCTAGTGGTTTTGGTAGGTCAGATACGCAGTATTTT. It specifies CASGFGRSDTQYF.

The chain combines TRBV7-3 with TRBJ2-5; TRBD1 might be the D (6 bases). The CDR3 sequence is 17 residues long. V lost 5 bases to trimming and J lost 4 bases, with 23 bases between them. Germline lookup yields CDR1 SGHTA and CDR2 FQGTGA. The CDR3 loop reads CASSPAVGGPPGETQYF. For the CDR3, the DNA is TGTGCCAGCAGCCCCGCCGTAGGGGGACCCCCAGGAGAGACCCAGTACTTC. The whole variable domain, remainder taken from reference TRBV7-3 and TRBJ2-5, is GAGVSQTPSNKVTEKGKYVELRCDPISGHTALYWYRQSLGQGPEFLIYFQGTGAADDSGLPNDRFFAVRPEGSVSTLKIQRTERGDSAVYLCASSPAVGGPPGETQYFGPGTRLLVL.

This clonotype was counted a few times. In DNA, the CDR3 is TGTGCCAGCAGCGTCGGGACAAGCATGAACACTGAAGCTTTCTTT. Protein product: CASSVGTSMNTEAFF. The chain has TRBV9 and TRBJ1-1; maybe TRBD1 (6 bases). CDR1 is SGDLS and CDR2 is YYNGEE in the germline V gene. Trimming removed 2 bases at V and 0 bases at J, with 11 bases between. The CDR3 is 15 amino acids.

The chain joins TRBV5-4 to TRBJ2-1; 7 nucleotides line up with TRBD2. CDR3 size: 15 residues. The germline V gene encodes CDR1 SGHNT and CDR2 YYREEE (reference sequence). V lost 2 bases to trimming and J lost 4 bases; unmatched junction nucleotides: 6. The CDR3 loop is CASSFWGGEYNEQFF. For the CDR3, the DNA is TGTGCCAGCAGCTTTTGGGGGGGAGAATACAATGAGCAGTTCTTC.

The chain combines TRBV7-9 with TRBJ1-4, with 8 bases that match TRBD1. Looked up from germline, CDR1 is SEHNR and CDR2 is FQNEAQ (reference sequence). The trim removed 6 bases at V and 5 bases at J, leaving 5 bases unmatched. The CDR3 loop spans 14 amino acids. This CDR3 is CASSLGQGNEKLFF. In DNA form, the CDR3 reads TGTGCCAGCAGTCTAGGACAGGGCAATGAAAAACTGTTTTTT.

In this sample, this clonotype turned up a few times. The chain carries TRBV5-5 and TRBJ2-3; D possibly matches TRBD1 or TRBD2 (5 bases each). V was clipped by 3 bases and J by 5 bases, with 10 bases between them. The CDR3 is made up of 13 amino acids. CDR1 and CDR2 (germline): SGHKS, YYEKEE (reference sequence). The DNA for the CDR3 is TGTGCCAGCAGCTCCCGGGGCCTAGATACGCAGTATTTT. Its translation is CASSSRGLDTQYF.

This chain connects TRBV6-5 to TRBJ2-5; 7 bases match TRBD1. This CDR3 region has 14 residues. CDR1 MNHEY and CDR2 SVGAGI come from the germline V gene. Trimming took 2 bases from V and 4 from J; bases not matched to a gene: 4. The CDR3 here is CASSYRAGGETQYF. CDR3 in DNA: TGTGCCAGCAGTTACCGGGCAGGGGGAGAGACCCAGTACTTC.

The chain's CDR3 is CASSHPGTGDSNIQYF. The CDR3, as DNA: TGCGCCAGCAGCCACCCCGGGACAGGGGACAGTAACATTCAGTACTTC. The chain links TRBV4-1 to TRBJ2-4; 10 bases map to TRBD1. The CDR3 extends over 16 amino acids. Germline lookup yields CDR1 MGHRA and CDR2 YSYEKL. J was trimmed by 7 bases and V by 3 bases; bases with no gene match: 9.

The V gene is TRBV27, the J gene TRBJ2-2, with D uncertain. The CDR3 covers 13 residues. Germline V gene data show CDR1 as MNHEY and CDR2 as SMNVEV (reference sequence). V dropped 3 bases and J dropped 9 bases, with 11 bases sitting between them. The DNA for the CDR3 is TGTGCCAGCAGTTTTCCCGGGTTGCGGGAGCTGTTTTTT. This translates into CASSFPGLRELFF.

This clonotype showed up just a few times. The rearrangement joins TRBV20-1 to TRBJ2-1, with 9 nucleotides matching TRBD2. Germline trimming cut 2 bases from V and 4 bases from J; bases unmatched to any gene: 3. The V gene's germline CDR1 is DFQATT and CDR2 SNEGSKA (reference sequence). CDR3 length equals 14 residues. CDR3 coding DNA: TGCAGTGCTAGAACTAGCGGGCTTTACAATGAGCAGTTCTTC. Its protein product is CSARTSGLYNEQFF.